Considering frequency, the clone carrying this T cell receptor (beta chain) is medium-sized. CDR3 length: 14 residues. CDR1 is SGHRS and CDR2 is YFSETQ in the germline V gene. The entry originates in a study of CD8 T cells in cerebrospinal fluid in Alzheimer's disease. In the study overall: CSF T cell clonal expansion was assessed by plate-based nested PCR and droplet-based sequencing.

Profiling of CSF cells used 10X single-cell V(D)J plus 5' expression. TCRdb reworked the 10x single-cell sequencing reads into one entry per CDR3 protein, no DNA. Its table records roughly 800 distinct CDR3 sequences. All participants were free of acute infectious disease and in good physical condition. Neurodegeneration in patients was confirmed with biomarkers including neurofilament, amyloid-beta and tau. The chain links TRBV5-1 to TRBJ2-5; TCRdb picks TRBD1, but there is no DNA to check that call. Sequencing was performed on cerebrospinal fluid. The source of this sequence is a human donor with Parkinson's disease. CDR3 residues: CASSLGTGSQTQYF.